These T cell receptor beta chains were read from a single sample in a study of somatic mutations in cytotoxic T cells in rheumatoid arthritis. The table came from immunoSEQ multiplex PCR; TCRdb's copy has only in-frame clones and leaves some out. Here the sample spans around 6,500 clones, around 70% being singletons. The sequencing input was CD8+ T cells sorted from blood. These receptors were obtained from a middle-aged man in good health. CDR3s include the opening cysteine and the closing phenylalanine or tryptophan. Each record gives: J gene, clone size, D gene, V gene, CDR3 protein, CDR3 DNA. The D gene is left open where the match is weak. Clone size is stated in some rows and not others, as once, few, many or a class when expanded.

TRBJ2-7,few,.,TRBV28,CASPYLNRDKEPYEQYF,TGTGCCAGTCCCTATTTAAACCGGGACAAAGAGCCCTACGAGCAGTACTTC
TRBJ2-6,.,TRBD1,TRBV28,CASSLFVRDRGSGANVLTF,TGTGCCAGCAGTTTATTCGTTAGGGACAGGGGTTCTGGGGCCAACGTCCTGACTTTC
TRBJ1-4,.,.,TRBV10-1,CASSERDNLTRLKNEKLFF,TGCGCCAGCAGTGAACGTGACAACTTAACAAGGCTTAAAAATGAAAAACTGTTTTTT
TRBJ1-1,.,TRBD1,TRBV7-9,CASSSPLDQGAAFF,TGTGCCAGCAGCTCGCCACTAGATCAGGGGGCAGCTTTCTTT
TRBJ2-5,.,TRBD2,TRBV7-7,CASSLAPLLAGGQETQYF,TGTGCTAGCAGCTTAGCCCCCTTACTAGCGGGGGGCCAAGAGACCCAGTACTTC
TRBJ2-3,.,TRBD2,TRBV7-8,CASSHGSGGDTQYF,TGTGCCAGCAGCCACGGGAGCGGGGGAGATACGCAGTATTTT
TRBJ2-1,.,.,TRBV7-9,CASSFSATNEQFF,TGTGCCAGCAGCTTTTCCGCCACCAATGAGCAGTTCTTC
TRBJ1-2,.,.,TRBV11-2,CASSLDGANYGYTF,TGTGCCAGCAGCTTAGACGGGGCTAACTATGGCTACACCTTC
TRBJ2-2,.,TRBD1,TRBV4-1,CASSPGQEYTGELFF,TGCGCCAGCAGCCCCGGACAGGAGTACACCGGGGAGCTGTTTTTT
TRBJ1-2,few,.,TRBV28,CASTLPMDYGYTF,TGTGCCAGCACCTTACCCATGGACTATGGCTACACCTTC
TRBJ2-5,.,.,TRBV4-1,CASSLLLGQETQYF,TGCGCCAGCAGCCTCCTGCTTGGCCAAGAGACCCAGTACTTC
TRBJ1-6,few,.,TRBV11-2,CASSPGAGLAIF,TGTGCCAGCAGCCCCGGGGCGGGTCTCGCTATTTTT
TRBJ2-1,.,TRBD1,TRBV7-9,CASGGAGQGHNEQFF,TGTGCCAGCGGCGGCGCCGGACAGGGGCACAATGAGCAGTTCTTC
TRBJ2-2,.,TRBD2,TRBV4-2,CASSRLAGDTGELFF,TGTGCCAGCAGCCGACTAGCGGGGGACACCGGGGAGCTGTTTTTT
TRBJ2-1,once,TRBD2,TRBV11-3,CASSLDGTNYNEQFF,TGTGCCAGCAGCTTAGATGGGACTAACTACAATGAGCAGTTCTTC
TRBJ2-1,.,.,TRBV18,CASSPLNLDSYNEQFF,TGTGCCAGCTCACCACTGAACCTAGATTCCTACAATGAGCAGTTCTTC
TRBJ2-1,few,TRBD2,TRBV10-3,CAIKKASGGDEQFF,TGTGCCATCAAGAAGGCTAGCGGGGGAGATGAGCAGTTCTTC
TRBJ2-1,.,TRBD2,TRBV6-4,CASSAVAGAYNEQFF,TGTGCCAGCAGTGCGGTAGCGGGGGCATACAATGAGCAGTTCTTC
TRBJ1-5,.,.,TRBV23-1,CASSQPNAGGAGNQPQHF,TGCGCCAGCAGTCAACCTAATGCTGGGGGCGCGGGCAATCAGCCCCAGCATTTT
TRBJ2-1,.,TRBD2,TRBV5-4,CASSFLTPGLAGFEQFF,TGTGCCAGCAGCTTTTTAACGCCGGGACTAGCGGGATTTGAGCAGTTCTTC
TRBJ1-2,few,.,TRBV6-1,CASSEQNYGYTF,TGTGCCAGCAGTGAACAGAACTATGGCTACACCTTC
TRBJ1-1,.,.,TRBV6-4,CASSDLQPWAFF,TGTGCCAGCAGTGACTTGCAGCCGTGGGCTTTCTTT
TRBJ2-2,.,.,TRBV6-5,CASSYSMGRDTGELFF,TGTGCCAGCAGTTACTCTATGGGGCGCGACACCGGGGAGCTGTTTTTT
TRBJ2-3,.,.,TRBV19,CASTLIAGTDTQYF,TGTGCCTCTACTCTAATAGCGGGCACAGATACGCAGTATTTT
TRBJ1-2,.,.,TRBV29-1,CSVEGGSWGYTF,TGCAGCGTTGAGGGGGGCAGTTGGGGCTACACCTTC
TRBJ2-2,.,.,TRBV5-4,CASSVTGELFF,TGTGCCAGCAGTGTCACCGGGGAGCTGTTTTTT
TRBJ1-1,.,.,TRBV19,CASQRRGNTEAFF,TGTGCCAGTCAACGGAGGGGTAACACTGAAGCTTTCTTT
TRBJ2-2,.,.,TRBV5-6,CASSGTRNTGELFF,TGTGCCAGCAGCGGAACTAGGAACACCGGGGAGCTGTTTTTT
TRBJ2-2,.,TRBD1,TRBV6-4,CASSSGTGGVGTGELFF,TGTGCCAGCAGTTCGGGGACAGGGGGCGTCGGCACCGGGGAGCTGTTTTTT
TRBJ2-1,.,.,TRBV7-3,CASRERTGQFF,TGTGCCAGCAGGGAACGGACGGGGCAGTTCTTC
TRBJ1-2,.,.,TRBV5-8,CASRLAAANYGYTF,TGTGCCAGCAGGTTGGCAGCAGCTAACTATGGCTACACCTTC
TRBJ2-7,few,.,TRBV10-2,CASTNGIEQYF,TGCGCCAGCACCAATGGGATCGAGCAGTACTTC
TRBJ1-1,few,.,TRBV13,CASSLVTGDEAFF,TGTGCCAGCAGCTTAGTTACTGGGGATGAAGCTTTCTTT
TRBJ1-1,.,TRBD1,TRBV6-1,CASSSGQGGWGEAFF,TGTGCCAGCAGTTCTGGACAGGGGGGGTGGGGTGAAGCTTTCTTT
TRBJ2-3,.,.,TRBV27,CASSLFRFTDTQYF,TGTGCCAGCAGTTTATTTAGGTTCACAGATACGCAGTATTTT
TRBJ2-2,.,TRBD1,TRBV2,CASMGGQGKNTGELFF,TGTGCCAGCATGGGGGGACAGGGGAAAAACACCGGGGAGCTGTTTTTT
TRBJ2-7,.,.,TRBV9,CASSVAGASSYEQYF,TGTGCCAGCAGCGTAGCAGGGGCCTCCTCCTACGAGCAGTACTTC
TRBJ2-1,.,TRBD2,TRBV19,CASSETSGNEQFF,TGTGCCAGTAGTGAGACTAGCGGAAACGAGCAGTTCTTC
TRBJ2-7,.,TRBD2,TRBV27,CASSLSGTSYNSYEQYF,TGTGCCAGCAGTTTATCTGGGACTAGCTATAATTCGTACGAGCAGTACTTC
TRBJ1-6,.,TRBD1,TRBV5-1,CASSSTEGQGAYSPLHF,TGCGCCAGCAGTTCAACAGAGGGACAGGGGGCTTATTCACCCCTCCACTTT
TRBJ2-2,.,TRBD2,TRBV4-1,CASSRGGLAEAGELFF,TGCGCCAGCAGCCGCGGAGGACTAGCGGAGGCCGGGGAGCTGTTTTTT
TRBJ2-7,.,.,TRBV13,CASSFQGTSYEQYF,TGTGCCAGCAGTTTCCAGGGGACCTCCTACGAGCAGTACTTC
TRBJ1-2,.,.,TRBV7-9,CASSFRQEYGYTF,TGTGCCAGCAGCTTCCGACAGGAATATGGCTACACCTTC
TRBJ1-5,.,.,TRBV4-1,CASSQDEGWGQPQHF,TGCGCCAGCAGCCAAGATGAAGGGTGGGGACAGCCCCAGCATTTT
TRBJ1-1,.,.,TRBV6-5,CASSYGNVAGTEAFF,TGTGCCAGCAGTTACGGGAACGTAGCGGGCACTGAAGCTTTCTTT
TRBJ2-1,.,.,TRBV5-1,CASTNQDGPAAQFF,TGCGCCAGCACCAACCAAGACGGACCAGCCGCTCAGTTCTTC
TRBJ2-2,.,.,TRBV19,CASTEGQNTGELFF,TGTGCCAGTACAGAGGGACAGAACACCGGGGAGCTGTTTTTT
TRBJ1-1,.,TRBD1,TRBV5-5,CASSLGDRVATEAFF,TGTGCCAGCAGCTTGGGGGACAGGGTAGCAACTGAAGCTTTCTTT
TRBJ1-4,.,.,TRBV27,CASSLSLTATNEKLFF,TGTGCCAGCAGTTTATCGCTAACAGCAACTAATGAAAAACTGTTTTTT
TRBJ2-3,.,TRBD1,TRBV4-3,CASSQDNVDRGLDTQYF,TGCGCCAGCAGCCAAGATAATGTGGACAGGGGCCTTGATACGCAGTATTTT
TRBJ2-3,.,TRBD2,TRBV5-6,CASSLVKLAGVPTDTQYF,TGTGCCAGCAGCTTGGTCAAACTAGCGGGGGTACCCACAGATACGCAGTATTTT
TRBJ1-5,few,.,TRBV6-4,CASSDDGIQPQHF,TGTGCCAGCAGTGACGACGGGATTCAGCCCCAGCATTTT
TRBJ1-1,.,.,TRBV15,CATSETTTSNTEAFF,TGTGCCACCAGCGAGACTACGACATCGAACACTGAAGCTTTCTTT
TRBJ2-1,.,TRBD2,TRBV15,CATSRVRAGGPGNEQFF,TGTGCCACCAGCAGAGTTCGAGCGGGAGGGCCGGGTAATGAGCAGTTCTTC
TRBJ1-1,medium-sized,.,TRBV28,CASSSSQGNTEAFF,TGTGCCAGCAGTTCGTCTCAGGGGAACACTGAAGCTTTCTTT